This T cell receptor beta chain was retrieved from a study of control samples from healthy donors and cancer patients (dated by TCRdb to 2020 to 2021). Turning to this clone: Its antigen target is currently unknown. No much larger clone is present one base from it, and per-base qualities are unavailable.

Reading from cysteine to phenylalanine, the CDR3 counts 17 amino acids. Here the CDR3 DNA is all that survives: 51 bases in frame from base 1. Trimming accounts for 5 bases at V and 5 bases at J, while the number of junction bases matched to no gene is 12. CDR1 and CDR2 (SGHAT, FQNNGV) derive from the germline V gene. The library was built by means of the immunoSEQ multiplex PCR assay. Drawn from immuneACCESS, this table holds only the in-frame rearrangements with V and J called that TCRdb kept. Clones are partly lost; checked studies trace under half to an unresolved V gene and leave the rest unexplained. The sample yields tens of thousands of clones; approximately 84% were counted once. 30% to 40% of the sample is taken by the ten largest.

This receptor was taken from a man aged 65 to 79 with lung cancer. This sequence uses TRBV11-2 and TRBJ1-1, with TRBD1 matching 12 junction bases. The sequenced material came from PBMCs. The CDR3 reads as follows: CASSQGRGQGALTEAFF. The DNA sequence is given as TGTGCCAGCAGCCAGGGGCGGGGACAGGGGGCGCTTACTGAAGCTTTCTTT.